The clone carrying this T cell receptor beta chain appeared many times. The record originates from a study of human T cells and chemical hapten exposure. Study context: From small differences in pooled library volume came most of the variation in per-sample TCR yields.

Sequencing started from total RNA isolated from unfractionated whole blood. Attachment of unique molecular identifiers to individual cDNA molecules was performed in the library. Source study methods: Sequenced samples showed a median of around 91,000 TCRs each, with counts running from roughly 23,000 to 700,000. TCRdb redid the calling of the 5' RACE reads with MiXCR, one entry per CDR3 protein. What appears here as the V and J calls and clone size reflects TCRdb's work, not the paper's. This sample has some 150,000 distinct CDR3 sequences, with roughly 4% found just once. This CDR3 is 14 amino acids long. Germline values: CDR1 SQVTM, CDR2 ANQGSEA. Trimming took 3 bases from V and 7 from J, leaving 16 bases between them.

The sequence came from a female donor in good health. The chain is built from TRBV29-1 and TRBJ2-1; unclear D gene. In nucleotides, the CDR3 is TGCAGCGTTGAGGGCATTGGCGTATTGAATGAGCAGTTCTTC. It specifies CSVEGIGVLNEQFF.